This T cell receptor (beta chain) was profiled in a study of human T cells and chemical hapten exposure (dated by TCRdb to the early 2020s). Turning to the overall study: For sensitization, 2% DPC in acetone was applied to a roughly 2 cm by roughly 2 cm area of upper inner arm skin. Most of the patients in the cohort were female, and the cohort covered alopecia areata with under or over 50% scalp involvement, alopecia totalis and alopecia universalis. This study followed changes in the peripheral blood TCR repertoire in vivo during primary and secondary sensitization of alopecia patients to the hapten diphenylcyclopropenone (DPC). Libraries were pooled for sequencing, and per-sample TCR yields varied mainly because of small differences in library volumes within the pool. Throughout the approximately 25-week study period, patients were also given weekly therapeutic DPC doses on the scalp. Patch testing on the upper back used Finn chambers containing 0.01% DPC, with scoring done after 6 days according to International Contact Dermatitis Research Group standards. Patient blood was sampled pre-sensitization (week 0) and at 2, 6 and about 24 weeks after DPC sensitization. Roughly 30 alopecia patients provided blood for TCR sequencing at one to four time points (pre-sensitization, 2, 6 and 24 weeks). What the study reported, not specific to this receptor: Repeated subsampling changed both the strength of the expansion versus patch-test correlation and the threshold at which the correlation became significant. Significantly more large CDR3 similarity clusters were formed by expanded TCRs than by pre-sensitization or healthy control sets, consistent with antigen-driven responses. DPC sensitization did not change the number of TCRs with a frequency above 1 in 1000, and there was no evidence of changes in global repertoire structure. All patients had alopecia, a presumed autoimmune disease, so their immune response might differ from that of healthy individuals. A positive correlation was found between the number of PT1 expanded TCRs and patch test score, with significance reached at thresholds 8, 16 and 32 but not 4.

In this sample, this clonotype turned up many times. No antigen is known for it. One base away there is no much larger clone; base qualities are not given. Library method: RACE. Sequencing instrument: NextSeq 500. Library preparation attached unique molecular identifiers to individual cDNA molecules for quantitative, reproducible TCR counting. For every blood RNA sample, sequencing covered both the TCR alpha and TCR beta chains. In the paper's pipeline: Samples had a median of roughly 87,000 TCRs, with a range from about 20,000 to 690,600. The Decombinator software suite was used to annotate V, J and CDR3 in the TCR reads. To make PS versus PT1 abundance plots, every sample was subsampled to the same number of TCRs (28,000). TCRs were defined as expanded if absent before sensitization and observed at least eight times at the 2-week time point. TCRdb reprocessed the public reads (quality trimming at Q25 with fastp, clone calling with MiXCR) and kept in-frame beta chains. Entries that share a CDR3 protein sequence are merged under the most common genes and DNA. In this record, the V and J calls reflect TCRdb's handling and not the investigators' own analysis. This sample holds under 400,000 distinct CDR3 sequences; approximately 5% were observed only once. Just over 2.5% of the sample is held by the ten biggest clonotypes.

In the paper's terms, the time point label means: pre-sensitization, week 0. The sample's treatment or condition, from its label and the paper: therapeutic diphenylcyclopropenone sensitization with weekly scalp DPC. At each patch-test visit, blood was drawn before the patch test was applied. Patients were considered eligible if aged 18 to 70, diagnosed with alopecia and deemed suitable for DPC therapy, and patients were excluded if pregnant. Total RNA was isolated from unfractionated whole blood collected in Tempus Blood RNA tubes. V and J lose 4 bases and 5 bases, and a span of 33 bases separates them. The germline V gene provides CDR1 SGHAT and CDR2 FQNNGV. The CDR3 contains 20 residues, cysteine and phenylalanine counted. Only the CDR3 DNA is retained, 60 bases long and in frame from the first base.

This sequence was found in a woman in her forties or fifties with alopecia areata. Some clones in this sample may be carry-over from other donors' samples. Sample: whole blood, taken in connection with sensitization to the hapten diphenylcyclopropenone (DPC). The sequence is built from TRBV11-2 and TRBJ2-7; the D gene is perhaps TRBD1 or TRBD2, each of them matching over 5 bases. The DNA sequence reads TGTGCCAGCAGCTCTCTTAATTGGGGCTCTGAGCGGAGCCATGATAACGAGCAGTACTTC. Its protein product is CASSSLNWGSERSHDNEQYF.